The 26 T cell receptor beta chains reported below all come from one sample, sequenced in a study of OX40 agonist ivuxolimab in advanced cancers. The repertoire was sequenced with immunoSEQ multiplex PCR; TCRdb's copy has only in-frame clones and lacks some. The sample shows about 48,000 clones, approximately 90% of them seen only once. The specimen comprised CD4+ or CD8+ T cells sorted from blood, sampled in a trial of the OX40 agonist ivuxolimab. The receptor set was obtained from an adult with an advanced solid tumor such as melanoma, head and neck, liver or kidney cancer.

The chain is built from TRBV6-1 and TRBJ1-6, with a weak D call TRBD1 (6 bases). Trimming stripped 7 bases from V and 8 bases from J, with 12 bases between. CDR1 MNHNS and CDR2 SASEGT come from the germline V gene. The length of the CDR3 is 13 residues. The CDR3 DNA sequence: TGTGCCAGCATGTCGGGGGGCGATTCACCCCTCCACTTT. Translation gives CASMSGGDSPLHF.

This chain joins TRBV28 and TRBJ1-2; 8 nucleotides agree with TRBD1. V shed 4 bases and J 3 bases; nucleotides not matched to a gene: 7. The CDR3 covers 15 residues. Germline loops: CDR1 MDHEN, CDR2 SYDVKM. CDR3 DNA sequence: TGTGCCAGCAGTTCACAGGGGGGATTGGACTATGGCTACACCTTC. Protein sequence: CASSSQGGLDYGYTF.

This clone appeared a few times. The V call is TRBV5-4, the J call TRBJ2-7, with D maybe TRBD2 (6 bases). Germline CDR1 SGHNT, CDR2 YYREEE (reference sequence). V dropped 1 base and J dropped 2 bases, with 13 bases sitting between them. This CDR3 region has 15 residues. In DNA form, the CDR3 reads TGTGCCAGCAGCTTGTTTTCGGGACTTACCTACGAGCAGTACTTC. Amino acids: CASSLFSGLTYEQYF.

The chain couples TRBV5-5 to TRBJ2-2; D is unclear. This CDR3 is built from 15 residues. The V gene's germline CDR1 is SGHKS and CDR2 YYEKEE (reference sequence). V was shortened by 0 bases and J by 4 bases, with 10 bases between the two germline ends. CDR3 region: CASSLEGPGTGELFF. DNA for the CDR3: TGTGCCAGCAGCTTGGAGGGTCCCGGCACCGGGGAGCTGTTTTTT.

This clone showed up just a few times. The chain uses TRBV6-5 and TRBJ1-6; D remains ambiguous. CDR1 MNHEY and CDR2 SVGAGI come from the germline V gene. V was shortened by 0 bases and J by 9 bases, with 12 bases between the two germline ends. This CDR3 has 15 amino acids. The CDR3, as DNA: TGTGCCAGCAGTTACTCGCCAGTAGGCGTTTCACCCCTCCACTTT. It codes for CASSYSPVGVSPLHF.

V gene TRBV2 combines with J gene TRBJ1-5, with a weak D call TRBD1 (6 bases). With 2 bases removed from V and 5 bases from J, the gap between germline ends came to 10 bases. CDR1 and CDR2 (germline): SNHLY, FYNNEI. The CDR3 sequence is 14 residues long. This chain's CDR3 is CASSEQGIDQPQHF. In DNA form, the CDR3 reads TGTGCCAGCAGTGAACAGGGGATCGATCAGCCCCAGCATTTT.

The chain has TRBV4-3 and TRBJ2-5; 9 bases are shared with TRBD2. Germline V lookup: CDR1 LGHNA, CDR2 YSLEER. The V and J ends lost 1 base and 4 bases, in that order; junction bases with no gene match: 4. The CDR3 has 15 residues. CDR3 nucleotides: TGCGCCAGCAGCCAAGCGAAGCGGGGGGCAGAGACCCAGTACTTC. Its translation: CASSQAKRGAETQYF.

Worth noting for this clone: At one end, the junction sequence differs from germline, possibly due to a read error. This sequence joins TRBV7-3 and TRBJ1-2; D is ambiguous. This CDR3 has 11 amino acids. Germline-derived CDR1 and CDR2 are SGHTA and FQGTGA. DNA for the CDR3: TGTGCCAGCAGCGCAGACGGACTCCTCAACTTC. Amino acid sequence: CASSADGLLNF. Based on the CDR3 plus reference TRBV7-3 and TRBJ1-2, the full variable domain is GAGVSQTPSNKVTEKGKYVELRCDPISGHTALYWYRQSLGQGPEFLIYFQGTGAADDSGLPNDRFFAVRPEGSVSTLKIQRTERGDSAVYLCASSADGLLNFGSGTRLTVV.

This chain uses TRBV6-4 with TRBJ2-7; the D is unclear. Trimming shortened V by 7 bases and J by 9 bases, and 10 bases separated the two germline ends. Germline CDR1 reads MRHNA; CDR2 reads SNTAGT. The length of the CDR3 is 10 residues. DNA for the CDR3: TGTGCCAGCAAAAAAACCGGGCAGTACTTC. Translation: CASKKTGQYF.

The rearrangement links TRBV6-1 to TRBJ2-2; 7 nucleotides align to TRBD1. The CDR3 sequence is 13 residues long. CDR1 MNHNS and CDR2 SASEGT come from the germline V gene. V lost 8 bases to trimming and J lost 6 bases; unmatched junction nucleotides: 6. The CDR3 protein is CASRQGLAGELFF. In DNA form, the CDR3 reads TGTGCCAGCCGACAGGGTTTGGCCGGGGAGCTGTTTTTT.

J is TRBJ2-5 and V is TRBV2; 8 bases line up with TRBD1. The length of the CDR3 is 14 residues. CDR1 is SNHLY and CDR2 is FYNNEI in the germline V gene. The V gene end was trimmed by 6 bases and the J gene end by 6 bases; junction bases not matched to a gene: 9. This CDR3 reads CASSPDDRGKTQYF. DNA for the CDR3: TGTGCCAGCAGCCCTGACGACAGGGGAAAGACCCAGTACTTC. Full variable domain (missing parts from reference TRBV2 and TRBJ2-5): EPEVTQTPSHQVTQMGQEVILRCVPISNHLYFYWYRQILGQKVEFLVSFYNNEISEKSEIFDDQFSVERPDGSNFTLKIRSTKLEDSAMYFCASSPDDRGKTQYFGPGTRLLVL.

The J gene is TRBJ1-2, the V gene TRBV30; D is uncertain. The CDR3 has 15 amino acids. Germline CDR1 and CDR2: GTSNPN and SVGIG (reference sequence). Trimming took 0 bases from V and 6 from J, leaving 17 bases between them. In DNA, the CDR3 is TGTGCCTGGAGTGTAATAAGAGGGTCCCAGAATGGCTACACCTTC. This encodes CAWSVIRGSQNGYTF. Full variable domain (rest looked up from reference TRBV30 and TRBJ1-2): SQTIHQWPATLVQPVGSPLSLECTVEGTSNPNLYWYRQAAGRGLQLLFYSVGIGQISSEVPQNLSASRPQDRQFILSSKKLLLSDSGFYLCAWSVIRGSQNGYTFGSGTRLTVV.

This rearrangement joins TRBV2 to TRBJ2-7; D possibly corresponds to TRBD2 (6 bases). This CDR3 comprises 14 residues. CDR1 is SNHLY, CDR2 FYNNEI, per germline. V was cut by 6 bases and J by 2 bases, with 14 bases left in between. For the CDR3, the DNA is TGTGCCAGCAGAGGGACCCGCGGGACCTACGAGCAGTACTTC. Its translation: CASRGTRGTYEQYF.

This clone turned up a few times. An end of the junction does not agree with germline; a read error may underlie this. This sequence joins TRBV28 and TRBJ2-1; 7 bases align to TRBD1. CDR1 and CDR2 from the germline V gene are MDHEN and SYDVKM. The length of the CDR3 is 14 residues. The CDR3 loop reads CATSRDRVTDEQFF. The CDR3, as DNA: TGTGCCACCAGTCGAGACAGGGTCACTGATGAGCAGTTCTTC. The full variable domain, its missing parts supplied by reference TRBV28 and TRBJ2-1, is DVKVTQSSRYLVKRTGEKVFLECVQDMDHENMFWYRQDPGLGLRLIYFSYDVKMKEKGDIPEGYSVSREKKERFSLILESASTNQTSMYLCATSRDRVTDEQFFGPGTRLTVL.

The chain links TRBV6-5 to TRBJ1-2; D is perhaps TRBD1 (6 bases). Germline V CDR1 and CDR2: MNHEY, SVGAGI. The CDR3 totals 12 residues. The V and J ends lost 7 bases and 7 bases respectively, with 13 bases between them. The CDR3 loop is CASTSYRAGYTF. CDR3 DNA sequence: TGTGCCAGCACGAGCTACAGGGCTGGCTACACCTTC.

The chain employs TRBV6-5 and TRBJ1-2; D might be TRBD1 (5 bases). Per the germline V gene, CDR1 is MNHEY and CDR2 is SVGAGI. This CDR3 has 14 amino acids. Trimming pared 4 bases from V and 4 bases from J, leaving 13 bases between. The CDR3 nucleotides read TGTGCCAGCAGTTCCTCGGGACGGATCTATGGCTACACCTTC. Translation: CASSSSGRIYGYTF.

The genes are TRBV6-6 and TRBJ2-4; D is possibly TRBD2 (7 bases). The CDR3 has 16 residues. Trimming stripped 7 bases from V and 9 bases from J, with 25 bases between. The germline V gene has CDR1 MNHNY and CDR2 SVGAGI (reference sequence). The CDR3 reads CASTHTGGGRGGIQYF. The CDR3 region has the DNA TGTGCCAGCACCCATACTGGGGGGGGCAGGGGAGGCATTCAGTACTTC.

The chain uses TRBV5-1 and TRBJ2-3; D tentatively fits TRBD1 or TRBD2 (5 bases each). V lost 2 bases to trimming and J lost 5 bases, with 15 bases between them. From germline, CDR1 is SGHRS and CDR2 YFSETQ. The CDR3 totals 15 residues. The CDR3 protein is CASSLQDTEVDTQYF. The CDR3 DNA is TGCGCCAGCAGCTTACAGGATACGGAGGTAGATACGCAGTATTTT.

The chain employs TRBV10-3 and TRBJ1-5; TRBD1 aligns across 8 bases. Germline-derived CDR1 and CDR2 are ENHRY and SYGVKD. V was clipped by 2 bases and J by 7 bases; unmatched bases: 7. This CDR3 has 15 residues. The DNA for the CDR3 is TGTGCCATCAGTGAGAATGGACAGGGTTTGCAGCCCCAGCATTTT. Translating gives CAISENGQGLQPQHF.

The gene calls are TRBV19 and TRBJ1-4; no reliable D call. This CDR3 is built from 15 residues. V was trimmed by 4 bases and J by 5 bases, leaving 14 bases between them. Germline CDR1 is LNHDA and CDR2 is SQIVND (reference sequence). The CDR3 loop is CASSTPGDRNEKLFF. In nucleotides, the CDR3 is TGTGCCAGTAGTACTCCCGGTGATAGAAATGAAAAACTGTTTTTT.

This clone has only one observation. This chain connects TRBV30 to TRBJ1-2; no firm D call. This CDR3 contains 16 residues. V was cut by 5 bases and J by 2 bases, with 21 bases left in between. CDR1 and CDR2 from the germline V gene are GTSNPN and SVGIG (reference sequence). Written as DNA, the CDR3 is TGTGCCTGGGTGGGATTCGGTCGGAGAACAAACTATGGCTACACCTTC. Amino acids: CAWVGFGRRTNYGYTF. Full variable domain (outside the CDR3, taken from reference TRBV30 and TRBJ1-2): SQTIHQWPATLVQPVGSPLSLECTVEGTSNPNLYWYRQAAGRGLQLLFYSVGIGQISSEVPQNLSASRPQDRQFILSSKKLLLSDSGFYLCAWVGFGRRTNYGYTFGSGTRLTVV.

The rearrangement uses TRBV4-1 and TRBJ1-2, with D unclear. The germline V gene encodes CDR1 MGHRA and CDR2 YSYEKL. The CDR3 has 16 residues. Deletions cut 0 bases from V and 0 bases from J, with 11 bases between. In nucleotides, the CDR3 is TGCGCCAGCAGCCAAGAAGCAATCAACGCTAACTATGGCTACACCTTC. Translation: CASSQEAINANYGYTF.

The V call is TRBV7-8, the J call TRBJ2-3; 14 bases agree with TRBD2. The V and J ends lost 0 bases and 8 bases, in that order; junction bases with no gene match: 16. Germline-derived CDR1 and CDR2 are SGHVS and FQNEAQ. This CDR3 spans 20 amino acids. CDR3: CASSLAGLAGGRQMSSTQYF. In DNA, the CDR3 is TGTGCCAGCAGCTTAGCTGGACTAGCGGGAGGCCGCCAAATGAGTAGTACGCAGTATTTT.

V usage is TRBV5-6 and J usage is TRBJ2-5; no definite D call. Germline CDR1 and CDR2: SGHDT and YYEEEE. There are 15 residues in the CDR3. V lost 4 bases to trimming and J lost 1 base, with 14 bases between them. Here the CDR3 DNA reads TGTGCCAGCAGCGCGCGGTCCCAGATCCAAGAGACCCAGTACTTC. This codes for CASSARSQIQETQYF.

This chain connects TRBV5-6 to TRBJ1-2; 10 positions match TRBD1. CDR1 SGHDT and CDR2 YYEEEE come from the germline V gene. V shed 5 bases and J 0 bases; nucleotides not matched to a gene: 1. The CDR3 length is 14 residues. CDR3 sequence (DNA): TGTGCCAGCAGAGGACAGGGGGCTAACTATGGCTACACCTTC. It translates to CASRGQGANYGYTF.

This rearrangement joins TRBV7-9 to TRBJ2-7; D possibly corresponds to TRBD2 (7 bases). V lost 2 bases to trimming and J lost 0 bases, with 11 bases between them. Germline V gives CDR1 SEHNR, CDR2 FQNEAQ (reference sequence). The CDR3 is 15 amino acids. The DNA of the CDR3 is TGTGCCAGCAGCTTAAGGGGGGAGGGCTCCTACGAGCAGTACTTC. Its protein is CASSLRGEGSYEQYF.